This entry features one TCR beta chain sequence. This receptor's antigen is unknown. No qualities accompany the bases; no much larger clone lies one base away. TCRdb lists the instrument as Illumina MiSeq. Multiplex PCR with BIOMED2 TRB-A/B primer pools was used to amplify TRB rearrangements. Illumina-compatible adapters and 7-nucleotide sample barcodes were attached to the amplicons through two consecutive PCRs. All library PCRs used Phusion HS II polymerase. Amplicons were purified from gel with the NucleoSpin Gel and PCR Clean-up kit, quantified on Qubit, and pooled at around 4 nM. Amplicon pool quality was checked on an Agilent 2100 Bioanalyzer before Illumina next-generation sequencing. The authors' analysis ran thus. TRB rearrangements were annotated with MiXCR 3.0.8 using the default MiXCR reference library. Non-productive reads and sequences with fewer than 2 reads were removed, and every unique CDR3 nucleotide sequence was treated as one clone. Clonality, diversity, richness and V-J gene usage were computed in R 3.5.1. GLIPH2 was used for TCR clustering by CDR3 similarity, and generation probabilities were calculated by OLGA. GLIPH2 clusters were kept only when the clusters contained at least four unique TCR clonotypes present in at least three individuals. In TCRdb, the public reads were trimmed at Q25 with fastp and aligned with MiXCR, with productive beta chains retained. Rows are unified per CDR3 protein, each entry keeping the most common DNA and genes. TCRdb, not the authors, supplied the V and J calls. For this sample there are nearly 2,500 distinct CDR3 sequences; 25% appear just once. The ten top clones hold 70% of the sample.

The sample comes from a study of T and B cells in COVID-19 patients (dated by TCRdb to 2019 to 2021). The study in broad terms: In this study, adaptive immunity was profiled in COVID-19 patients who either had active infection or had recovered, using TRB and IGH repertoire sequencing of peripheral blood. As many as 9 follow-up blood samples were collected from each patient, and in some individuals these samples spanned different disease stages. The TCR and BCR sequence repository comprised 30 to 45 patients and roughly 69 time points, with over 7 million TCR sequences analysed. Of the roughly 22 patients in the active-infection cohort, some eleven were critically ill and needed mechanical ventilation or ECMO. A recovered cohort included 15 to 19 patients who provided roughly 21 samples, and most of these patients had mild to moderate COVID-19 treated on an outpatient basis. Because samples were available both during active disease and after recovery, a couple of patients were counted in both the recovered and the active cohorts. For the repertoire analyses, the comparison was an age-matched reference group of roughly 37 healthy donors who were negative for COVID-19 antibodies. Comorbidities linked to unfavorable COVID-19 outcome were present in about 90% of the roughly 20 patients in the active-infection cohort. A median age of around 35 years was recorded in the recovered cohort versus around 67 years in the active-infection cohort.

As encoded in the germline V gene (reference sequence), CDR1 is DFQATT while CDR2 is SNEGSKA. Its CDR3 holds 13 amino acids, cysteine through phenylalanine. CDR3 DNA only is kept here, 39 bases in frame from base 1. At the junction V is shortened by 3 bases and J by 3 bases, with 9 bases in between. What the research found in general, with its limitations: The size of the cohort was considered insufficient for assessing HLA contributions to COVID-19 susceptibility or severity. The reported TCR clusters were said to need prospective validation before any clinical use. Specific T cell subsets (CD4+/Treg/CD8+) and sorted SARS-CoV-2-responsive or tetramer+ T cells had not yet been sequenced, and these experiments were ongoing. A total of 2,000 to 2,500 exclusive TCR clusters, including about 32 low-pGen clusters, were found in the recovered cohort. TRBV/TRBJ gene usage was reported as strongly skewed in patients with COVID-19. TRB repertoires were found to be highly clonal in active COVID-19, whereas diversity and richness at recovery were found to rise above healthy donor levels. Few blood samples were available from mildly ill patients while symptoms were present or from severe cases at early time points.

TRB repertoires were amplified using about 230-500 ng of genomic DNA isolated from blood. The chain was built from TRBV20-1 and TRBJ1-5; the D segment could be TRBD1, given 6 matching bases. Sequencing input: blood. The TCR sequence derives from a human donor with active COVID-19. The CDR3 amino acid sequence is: CSASRQDNQPQHF. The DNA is TGCAGTGCTAGTCGACAGGACAATCAGCCCCAGCATTTT.